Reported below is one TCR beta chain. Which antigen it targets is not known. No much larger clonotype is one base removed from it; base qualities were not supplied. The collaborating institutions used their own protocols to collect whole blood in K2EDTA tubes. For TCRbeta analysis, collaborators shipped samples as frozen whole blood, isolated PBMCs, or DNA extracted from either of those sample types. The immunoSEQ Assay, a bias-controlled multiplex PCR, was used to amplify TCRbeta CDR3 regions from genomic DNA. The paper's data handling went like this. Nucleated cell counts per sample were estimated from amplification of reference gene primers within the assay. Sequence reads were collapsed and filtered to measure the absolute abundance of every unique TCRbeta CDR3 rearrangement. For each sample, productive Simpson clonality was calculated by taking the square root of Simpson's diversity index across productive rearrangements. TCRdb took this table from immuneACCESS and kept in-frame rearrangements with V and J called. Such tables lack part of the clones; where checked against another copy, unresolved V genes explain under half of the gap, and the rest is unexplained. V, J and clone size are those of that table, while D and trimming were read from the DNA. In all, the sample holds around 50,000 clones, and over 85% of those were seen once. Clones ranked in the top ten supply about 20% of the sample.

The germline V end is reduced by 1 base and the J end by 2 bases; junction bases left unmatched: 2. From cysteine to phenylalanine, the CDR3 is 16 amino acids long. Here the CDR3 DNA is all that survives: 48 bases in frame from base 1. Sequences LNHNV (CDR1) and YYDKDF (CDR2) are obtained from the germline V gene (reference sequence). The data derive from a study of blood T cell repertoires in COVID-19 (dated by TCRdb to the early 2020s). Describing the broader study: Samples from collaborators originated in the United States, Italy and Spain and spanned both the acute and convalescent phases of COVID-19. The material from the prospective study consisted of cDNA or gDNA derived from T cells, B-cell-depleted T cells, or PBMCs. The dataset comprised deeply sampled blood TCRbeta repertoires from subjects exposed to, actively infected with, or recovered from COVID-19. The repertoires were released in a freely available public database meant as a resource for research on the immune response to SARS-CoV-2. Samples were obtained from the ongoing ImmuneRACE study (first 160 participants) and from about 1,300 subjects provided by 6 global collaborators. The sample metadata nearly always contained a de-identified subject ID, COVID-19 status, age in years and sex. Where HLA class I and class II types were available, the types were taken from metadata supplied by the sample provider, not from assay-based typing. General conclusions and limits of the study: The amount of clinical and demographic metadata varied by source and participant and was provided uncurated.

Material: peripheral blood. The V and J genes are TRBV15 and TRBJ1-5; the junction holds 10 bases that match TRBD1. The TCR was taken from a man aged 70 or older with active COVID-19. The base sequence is TGTGCCACCAGCAGAGGGACAGGGGGGGGCAATCAGCCCCAGCATTTT. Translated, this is CATSRGTGGGNQPQHF.